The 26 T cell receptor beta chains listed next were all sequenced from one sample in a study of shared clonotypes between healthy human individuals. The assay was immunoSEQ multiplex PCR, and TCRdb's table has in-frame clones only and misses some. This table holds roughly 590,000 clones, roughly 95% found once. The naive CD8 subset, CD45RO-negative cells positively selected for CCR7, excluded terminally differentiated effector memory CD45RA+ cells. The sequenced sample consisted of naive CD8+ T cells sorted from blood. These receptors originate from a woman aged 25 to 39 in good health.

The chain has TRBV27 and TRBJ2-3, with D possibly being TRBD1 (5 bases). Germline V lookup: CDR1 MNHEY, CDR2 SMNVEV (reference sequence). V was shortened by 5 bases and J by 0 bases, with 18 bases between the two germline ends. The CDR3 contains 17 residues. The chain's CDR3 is CASSDTYSGWSTDTQYF. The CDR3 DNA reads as TGTGCCAGCAGTGATACCTACTCAGGGTGGAGCACAGATACGCAGTATTTT.

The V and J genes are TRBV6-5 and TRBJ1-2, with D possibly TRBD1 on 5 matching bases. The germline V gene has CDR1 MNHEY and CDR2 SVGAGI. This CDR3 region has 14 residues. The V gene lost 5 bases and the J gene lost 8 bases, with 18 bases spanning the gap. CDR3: CASSLGRRLEGYTF. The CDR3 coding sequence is TGTGCCAGCAGTCTGGGACGACGCCTTGAGGGCTACACCTTC.

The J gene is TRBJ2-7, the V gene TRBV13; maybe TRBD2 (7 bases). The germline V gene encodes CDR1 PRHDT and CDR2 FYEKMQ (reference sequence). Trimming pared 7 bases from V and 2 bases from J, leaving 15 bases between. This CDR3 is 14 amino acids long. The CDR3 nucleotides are TGTGCCAGCAACCAAGGGGGGGACGCCTACGAGCAGTACTTC. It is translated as CASNQGGDAYEQYF. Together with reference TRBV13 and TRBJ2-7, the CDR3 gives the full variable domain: AAGVIQSPRHLIKEKRETATLKCYPIPRHDTVYWYQQGPGQDPQFLISFYEKMQSDKGSIPDRFSAQQFSDYHSELNMSSLELGDSALYFCASNQGGDAYEQYFGPGTRLTVT.

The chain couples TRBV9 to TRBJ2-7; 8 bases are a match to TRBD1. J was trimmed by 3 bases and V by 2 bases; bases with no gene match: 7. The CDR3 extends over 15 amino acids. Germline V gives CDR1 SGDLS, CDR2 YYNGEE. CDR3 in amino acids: CASSVTTGVGYEQYF. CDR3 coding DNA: TGTGCCAGCAGCGTGACGACAGGGGTGGGCTACGAGCAGTACTTC.

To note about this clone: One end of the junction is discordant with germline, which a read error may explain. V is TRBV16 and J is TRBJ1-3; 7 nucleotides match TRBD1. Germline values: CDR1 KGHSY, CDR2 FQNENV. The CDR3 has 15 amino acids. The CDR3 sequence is CASGQWDSSGNTIYF. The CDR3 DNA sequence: TGTGCCAGCGGCCAATGGGACAGCTCTGGAAACACCATATATTTT.

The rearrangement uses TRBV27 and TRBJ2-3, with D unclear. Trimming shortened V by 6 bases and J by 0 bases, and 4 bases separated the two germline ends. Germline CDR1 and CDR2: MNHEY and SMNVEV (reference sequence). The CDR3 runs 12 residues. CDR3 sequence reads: CASRPSTDTQYF. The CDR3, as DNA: TGTGCCAGCAGGCCTAGCACAGATACGCAGTATTTT.

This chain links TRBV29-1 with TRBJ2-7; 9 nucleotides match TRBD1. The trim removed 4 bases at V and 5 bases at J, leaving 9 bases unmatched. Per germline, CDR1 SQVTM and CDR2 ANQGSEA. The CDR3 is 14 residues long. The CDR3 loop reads CSVGGGTGLHEQYF. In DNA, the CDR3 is TGCAGCGTTGGAGGGGGGACAGGGCTCCACGAGCAGTACTTC.

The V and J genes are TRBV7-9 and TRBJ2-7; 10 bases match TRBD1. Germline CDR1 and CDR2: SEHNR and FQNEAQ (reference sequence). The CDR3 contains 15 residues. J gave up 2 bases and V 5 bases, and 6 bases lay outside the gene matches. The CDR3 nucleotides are TGTGCCAGCAGCCATCCGGGACAGGGGACCTACGAGCAGTACTTC. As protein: CASSHPGQGTYEQYF.

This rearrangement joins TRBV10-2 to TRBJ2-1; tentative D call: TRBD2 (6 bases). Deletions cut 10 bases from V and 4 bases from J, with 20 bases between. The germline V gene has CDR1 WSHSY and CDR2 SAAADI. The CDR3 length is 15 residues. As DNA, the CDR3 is TGCGCCATCTCACCCCAGCCTGGGGGGTACAATGAGCAGTTCTTC. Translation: CAISPQPGGYNEQFF.

The chain's CDR3 is CASSEKGASGIADTQYF. The CDR3 DNA follows: TGTGCCAGCAGCGAAAAAGGGGCGAGTGGGATAGCAGATACGCAGTATTTT. The gene calls are TRBV7-6 and TRBJ2-3, with D maybe TRBD1 (5 bases). The CDR3 has 17 amino acids. With 5 bases removed from V and 4 bases from J, the gap between germline ends came to 22 bases. Germline V gene lookup returns CDR1 SGHVS and CDR2 FNYEAQ.

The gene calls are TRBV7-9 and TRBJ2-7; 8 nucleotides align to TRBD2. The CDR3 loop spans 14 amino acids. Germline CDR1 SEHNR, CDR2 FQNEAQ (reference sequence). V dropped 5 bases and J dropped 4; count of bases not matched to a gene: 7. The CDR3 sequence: CASSLSGVIYEQYF. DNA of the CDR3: TGTGCCAGCAGCCTTAGCGGGGTGATTTACGAGCAGTACTTC.

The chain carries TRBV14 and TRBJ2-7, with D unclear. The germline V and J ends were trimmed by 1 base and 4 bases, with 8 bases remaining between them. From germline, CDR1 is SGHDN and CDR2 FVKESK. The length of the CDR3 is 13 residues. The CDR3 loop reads CASSQGGIYEQYF. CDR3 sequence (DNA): TGTGCCAGCAGCCAAGGGGGTATTTACGAGCAGTACTTC.

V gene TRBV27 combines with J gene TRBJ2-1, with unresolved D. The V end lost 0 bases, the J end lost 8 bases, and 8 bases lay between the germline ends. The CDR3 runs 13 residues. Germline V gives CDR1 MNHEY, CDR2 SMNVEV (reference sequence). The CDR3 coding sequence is TGTGCCAGCAGTTTATCAGGGTGGCATGAGCAGTTCTTC. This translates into CASSLSGWHEQFF.

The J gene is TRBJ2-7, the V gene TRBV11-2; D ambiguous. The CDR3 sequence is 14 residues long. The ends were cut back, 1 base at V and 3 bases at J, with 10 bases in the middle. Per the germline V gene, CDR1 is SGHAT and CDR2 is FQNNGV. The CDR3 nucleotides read TGTGCCAGCAGCTTAGGCCCTCAACACTACGAGCAGTACTTC. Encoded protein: CASSLGPQHYEQYF.

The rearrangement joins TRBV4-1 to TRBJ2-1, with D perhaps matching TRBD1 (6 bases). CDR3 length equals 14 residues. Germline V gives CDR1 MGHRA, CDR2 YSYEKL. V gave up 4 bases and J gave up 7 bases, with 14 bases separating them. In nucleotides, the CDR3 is TGCGCCAGCAGCCCCGAACGTACAGGGAATGAGCAGTTCTTC. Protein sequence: CASSPERTGNEQFF.

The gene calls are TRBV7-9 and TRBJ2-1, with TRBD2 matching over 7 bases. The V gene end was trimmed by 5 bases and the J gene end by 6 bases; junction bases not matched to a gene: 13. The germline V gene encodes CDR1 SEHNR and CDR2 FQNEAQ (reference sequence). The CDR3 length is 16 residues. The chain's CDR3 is CASSPQGAGGGNEQFF. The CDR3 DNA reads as TGTGCCAGCAGCCCACAAGGAGCAGGCGGGGGCAATGAGCAGTTCTTC.

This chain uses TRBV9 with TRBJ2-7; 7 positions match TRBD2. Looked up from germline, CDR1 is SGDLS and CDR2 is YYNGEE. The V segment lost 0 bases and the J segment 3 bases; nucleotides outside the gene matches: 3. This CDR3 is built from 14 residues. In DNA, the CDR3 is TGTGCCAGCAGCGTAGGGGGAGGGCTCTACGAGCAGTACTTC. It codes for CASSVGGGLYEQYF.

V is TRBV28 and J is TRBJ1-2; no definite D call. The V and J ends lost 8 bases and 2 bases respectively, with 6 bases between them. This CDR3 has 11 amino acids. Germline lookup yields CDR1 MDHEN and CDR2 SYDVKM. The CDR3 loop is CASEGNYGYTF. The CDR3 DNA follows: TGTGCCAGCGAGGGAAACTATGGCTACACCTTC.

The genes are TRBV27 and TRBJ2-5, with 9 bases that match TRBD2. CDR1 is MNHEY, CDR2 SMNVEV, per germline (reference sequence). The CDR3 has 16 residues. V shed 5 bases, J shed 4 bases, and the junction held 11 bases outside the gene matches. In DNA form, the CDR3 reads TGTGCCAGCAGTGCTCGGGCTAGCGGGAAGGTAGAGACCCAGTACTTC. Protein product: CASSARASGKVETQYF.

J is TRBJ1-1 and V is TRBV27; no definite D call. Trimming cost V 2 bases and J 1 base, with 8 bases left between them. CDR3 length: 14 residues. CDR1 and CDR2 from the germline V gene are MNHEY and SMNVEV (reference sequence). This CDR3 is CASSLGPANTEAFF. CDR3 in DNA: TGTGCCAGCAGTTTAGGGCCGGCGAACACTGAAGCTTTCTTT.

Here the CDR3 DNA reads TGTGCCAGCAGCTTAGTTGCAGATACGCAGTATTTT. Protein: CASSLVADTQYF. The J gene is TRBJ2-3, the V gene TRBV7-8; D is unclear. Trimming took off 1 base at V and 4 bases at J, with 3 bases between the two ends. The CDR3 loop spans 12 amino acids. CDR1 and CDR2 (germline): SGHVS, FQNEAQ.

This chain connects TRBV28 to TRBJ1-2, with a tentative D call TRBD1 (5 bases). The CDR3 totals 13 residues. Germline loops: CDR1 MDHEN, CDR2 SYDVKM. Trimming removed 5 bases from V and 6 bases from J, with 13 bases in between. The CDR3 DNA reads TGTGCCAGCAGTCCAGGGTTTTTCGATGGCTACACCTTC. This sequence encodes CASSPGFFDGYTF.

The chain's CDR3 is CSVSPGVGELFF. CDR3 in DNA: TGCAGCGTTTCCCCAGGGGTCGGGGAGCTGTTTTTT. The genes are TRBV29-1 and TRBJ2-2, with a possible D match to TRBD1 (6 bases). Per germline, CDR1 SQVTM and CDR2 ANQGSEA. The CDR3 length is 12 residues. Trimming cost V 5 bases and J 7 bases, with 11 bases left between them.

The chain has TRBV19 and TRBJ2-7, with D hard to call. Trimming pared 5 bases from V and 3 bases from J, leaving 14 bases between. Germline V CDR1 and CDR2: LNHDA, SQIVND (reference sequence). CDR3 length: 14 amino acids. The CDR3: CASSPPGFYYEQYF. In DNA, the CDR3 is TGTGCCAGTAGTCCCCCGGGCTTCTACTACGAGCAGTACTTC.

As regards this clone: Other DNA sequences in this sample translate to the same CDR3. The CDR3 bases are TGTGCCAGCAGCCCCGGACTGGCTGATTACGAGCAGTACTTC. It codes for CASSPGLADYEQYF. J is TRBJ2-7 and V is TRBV5-6, with D perhaps TRBD2 (5 bases). Trimming removed 4 bases at V and 4 bases at J, with 15 bases between. CDR3 length: 14 amino acids. In germline, CDR1 is SGHDT, CDR2 YYEEEE.

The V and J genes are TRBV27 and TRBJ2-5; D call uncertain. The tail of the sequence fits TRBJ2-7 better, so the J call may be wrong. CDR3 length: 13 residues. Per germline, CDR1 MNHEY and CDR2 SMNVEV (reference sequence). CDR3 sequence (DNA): TGTGCCAGCAGTTTCAGTCGGTCCTACGAGCAGTACTTC. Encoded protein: CASSFSRSYEQYF.